This entry features one T cell receptor (beta chain) sequence. Losses at the gene ends were 4 bases for V and 5 bases for J; bases not matched to a gene: 8. The CDR3 is made up of 15 amino acids. Germline CDR1 LNHDA, CDR2 SQIVND (reference sequence). The sample comes from a study of cytomegalovirus exposure and HLA in healthy donors. 60 Vbeta and 13 Jbeta primers were used in PCR. The table came from immunoSEQ multiplex PCR; TCRdb's copy has only in-frame clones and leaves some out. The table has about 180,000 clones, 76% seen once. J is TRBJ2-7 and V is TRBV19, with 10 bases that match TRBD1. The receptor was derived from a man between 18 and 35 years old in good health and CMV-seronegative. Sequencing was performed on PBMCs. The CDR3 nucleotides read TGTGCCAGTAGTAGGGAAGACAGGGGGCAAGACGAGCAGTACTTC. Its protein product is CASSREDRGQDEQYF.